Listed below are T cell receptor beta chains from one sample, sequenced in a study of technical replicates of blood from a few donors. Generated by immunoSEQ multiplex PCR, the TCRdb table keeps only in-frame clones and is missing some. Seen here are fewer than 70,000 clones, about 86% observed once, and the top ten hold about 5%. The sample consisted of PBMCs. All receptors derive from a human donor in good health. Some clones in this sample may be carry-over from other donors' samples. The CDR3 runs from the conserved cysteine through the conserved F or W. D genes are given only for firm matches. The size field is filled for only some rows; it gives once, few, many or a size class.

CDR3aa: CASEQGGGYGYTF; CDR3nt: TGTGCCAGCGAGCAGGGGGGTGGCTATGGCTACACCTTC; v_gene: TRBV2; j_gene: TRBJ1-2; abundance: few; d_gene: TRBD1
CDR3aa: CASGDPGRGIYGYTF; CDR3nt: TGTGCCAGTGGGGACCCGGGCAGGGGTATCTATGGCTACACCTTC; v_gene: TRBV19; j_gene: TRBJ1-2; abundance: NA; d_gene: NA
CDR3aa: CASSEDRGGSPLHF; CDR3nt: TGTGCCAGCAGTGAAGACAGGGGCGGGTCACCCCTCCACTTT; v_gene: TRBV2; j_gene: TRBJ1-6; abundance: NA; d_gene: TRBD1
CDR3aa: CASRQNYGYTF; CDR3nt: TGTGCCAGCAGACAGAACTATGGCTACACCTTC; v_gene: TRBV2; j_gene: TRBJ1-2; abundance: NA; d_gene: NA
CDR3aa: CASSLGDYIGYETQYF; CDR3nt: TGCGCCAGCAGCTTGGGGGACTACATAGGTTACGAGACCCAGTACTTC; v_gene: TRBV5-1; j_gene: TRBJ2-5; abundance: NA; d_gene: TRBD2
CDR3aa: CASWGWTGLEVAFF; CDR3nt: TGTGCCAGCTGGGGTTGGACAGGGCTCGAAGTGGCTTTCTTT; v_gene: TRBV6-1; j_gene: TRBJ1-1; abundance: NA; d_gene: TRBD1
CDR3aa: CASSDLPGTEAFF; CDR3nt: TGTGCCAGCAGTGATCTCCCCGGCACTGAAGCTTTCTTT; v_gene: TRBV6-1; j_gene: TRBJ1-1; abundance: once; d_gene: NA
CDR3aa: CASSLAEGAQLYYGYTF; CDR3nt: TGTGCCAGCAGCTTAGCGGAGGGGGCGCAGTTATATTATGGCTACACCTTC; v_gene: TRBV7-9; j_gene: TRBJ1-2; abundance: NA; d_gene: TRBD1
CDR3aa: CASRQTGIETQYF; CDR3nt: TGTGCCAGCAGACAGACAGGGATAGAGACCCAGTACTTC; v_gene: TRBV28; j_gene: TRBJ2-5; abundance: NA; d_gene: TRBD1
CDR3aa: CASSQGYGTDYNEQFF; CDR3nt: TGTGCCAGCAGCCAAGGTTACGGGACAGACTACAATGAGCAGTTCTTC; v_gene: TRBV4-2; j_gene: TRBJ2-1; abundance: NA; d_gene: TRBD1
CDR3aa: CASSKSGTGASPLHF; CDR3nt: TGTGCCAGCAGCAAATCCGGGACTGGGGCTTCACCCCTCCACTTT; v_gene: TRBV7-2; j_gene: TRBJ1-6; abundance: NA; d_gene: NA
CDR3aa: CASSQDLAGNYEQYF; CDR3nt: TGTGCCAGCAGCCAAGATCTAGCGGGAAACTACGAGCAGTACTTC; v_gene: TRBV4-2; j_gene: TRBJ2-7; abundance: NA; d_gene: TRBD2
CDR3aa: CASSPGQGASEQYF; CDR3nt: TGCGCCAGCAGCCCGGGACAGGGGGCATCTGAGCAGTACTTC; v_gene: TRBV4-3; j_gene: TRBJ2-7; abundance: NA; d_gene: TRBD1
CDR3aa: CASSLSGTGSHGYTF; CDR3nt: TGTGCCAGCAGCTTATCCGGGACAGGGAGCCATGGCTACACCTTC; v_gene: TRBV7-9; j_gene: TRBJ1-2; abundance: NA; d_gene: TRBD1
CDR3aa: CASGQGTYNEQFF; CDR3nt: TGTGCCAGCGGACAGGGGACCTACAATGAGCAGTTCTTC; v_gene: TRBV27; j_gene: TRBJ2-1; abundance: NA; d_gene: TRBD1
CDR3aa: CASRGQDGYGYTF; CDR3nt: TGTGCCAGCCGAGGGCAGGACGGCTATGGCTACACCTTC; v_gene: TRBV27; j_gene: TRBJ1-2; abundance: NA; d_gene: NA
CDR3aa: CASSRTGTSSYEQYF; CDR3nt: TGTGCCAGCAGCCGAACCGGGACTAGCTCCTACGAGCAGTACTTC; v_gene: TRBV9; j_gene: TRBJ2-7; abundance: NA; d_gene: TRBD2
CDR3aa: CASSLGQGAYEQYF; CDR3nt: TGCGCCAGCAGCTTGGGACAGGGGGCCTACGAGCAGTACTTC; v_gene: TRBV5-1; j_gene: TRBJ2-7; abundance: NA; d_gene: TRBD1
CDR3aa: CSVESPGGNTIYF; CDR3nt: TGCAGCGTTGAATCGCCAGGCGGAAACACCATATATTTT; v_gene: TRBV29-1; j_gene: TRBJ1-3; abundance: NA; d_gene: NA
CDR3aa: CASGTIVPGAGELFF; CDR3nt: TGTGCTAGTGGTACAATTGTGCCGGGGGCCGGGGAGCTGTTTTTT; v_gene: TRBV12-5; j_gene: TRBJ2-2; abundance: NA; d_gene: NA
CDR3aa: CASSLATRLAGGGETQYF; CDR3nt: TGTGCCAGCAGCTTAGCGACCCGACTAGCGGGAGGAGGAGAGACCCAGTACTTC; v_gene: TRBV7-8; j_gene: TRBJ2-5; abundance: once; d_gene: TRBD2
CDR3aa: CASSSGPGWGGSTVNF; CDR3nt: TGTGCCAGCAGCTCCGGGCCAGGATGGGGAGGGAGTACGGTCAACTTC; v_gene: TRBV5-6; j_gene: TRBJ2-7; abundance: NA; d_gene: TRBD2
CDR3aa: CASGGAYYNSPLHF; CDR3nt: TGTGCCAGTGGGGGGGCCTACTATAATTCACCCCTCCACTTT; v_gene: TRBV19; j_gene: TRBJ1-6; abundance: NA; d_gene: NA
CDR3aa: CSAIAGKVQFF; CDR3nt: TGCAGTGCTATAGCGGGGAAAGTGCAGTTCTTC; v_gene: TRBV20-1; j_gene: TRBJ2-1; abundance: NA; d_gene: TRBD2
CDR3aa: CASSPGTGGLNEQFF; CDR3nt: TGTGCCAGCAGCCCCGGGACAGGGGGTCTGAATGAGCAGTTCTTC; v_gene: TRBV5-8; j_gene: TRBJ2-1; abundance: few; d_gene: TRBD1
CDR3aa: CASSRLGGGTEAFF; CDR3nt: TGTGCCAGCAGCCGCTTGGGGGGGGGCACTGAAGCTTTCTTT; v_gene: TRBV6-5; j_gene: TRBJ1-1; abundance: NA; d_gene: NA
CDR3aa: CASRDLAGGETQYF; CDR3nt: TGTGCCAGCAGGGACCTCGCGGGGGGAGAGACCCAGTACTTC; v_gene: TRBV2; j_gene: TRBJ2-5; abundance: NA; d_gene: TRBD2
CDR3aa: CSGETGSSLHNEQFF; CDR3nt: TGCAGCGGGGAAACAGGGAGTTCTCTGCACAATGAGCAGTTCTTC; v_gene: TRBV29-1; j_gene: TRBJ2-1; abundance: NA; d_gene: NA
CDR3aa: CASSAGTSFTDTQYF; CDR3nt: TGTGCCAGTAGTGCCGGGACTAGCTTTACAGATACGCAGTATTTT; v_gene: TRBV19; j_gene: TRBJ2-3; abundance: NA; d_gene: TRBD2
CDR3aa: CATSRGSGAYGYTF; CDR3nt: TGTGCCACCAGCAGAGGATCGGGTGCCTATGGCTACACCTTC; v_gene: TRBV15; j_gene: TRBJ1-2; abundance: NA; d_gene: NA
CDR3aa: CASSYAGGRTGELFF; CDR3nt: TGTGCCAGCAGTTACGCGGGGGGCAGGACCGGGGAGCTGTTTTTT; v_gene: TRBV6-5; j_gene: TRBJ2-2; abundance: NA; d_gene: TRBD2
CDR3aa: CASSDDRGFATDTQYF; CDR3nt: TGTGCCAGCAGCGACGATAGGGGCTTTGCAACAGATACGCAGTATTTT; v_gene: TRBV7-9; j_gene: TRBJ2-3; abundance: NA; d_gene: NA
CDR3aa: CASSQGTSRNEQYF; CDR3nt: TGTGCCAGCTCACAGGGGACTAGCAGGAACGAGCAGTACTTC; v_gene: TRBV18; j_gene: TRBJ2-7; abundance: NA; d_gene: TRBD2
CDR3aa: CASNSIRASGGDEQFF; CDR3nt: TGTGCCAGCAACTCTATCAGGGCTAGCGGGGGAGATGAGCAGTTCTTC; v_gene: TRBV5-6; j_gene: TRBJ2-1; abundance: once; d_gene: TRBD2
CDR3aa: CARAGGSYGYTF; CDR3nt: TGTGCCAGGGCAGGGGGTTCCTATGGCTACACCTTC; v_gene: TRBV2; j_gene: TRBJ1-2; abundance: NA; d_gene: TRBD1
CDR3aa: CASSPQGVSKNTEAFF; CDR3nt: TGTGCCAGCTCACCACAGGGGGTCTCTAAGAACACTGAAGCTTTCTTT; v_gene: TRBV18; j_gene: TRBJ1-1; abundance: NA; d_gene: NA
CDR3aa: CASSPGQGKETQYF; CDR3nt: TGTGCCAGCTCACCGGGGCAGGGGAAAGAGACCCAGTACTTC; v_gene: TRBV18; j_gene: TRBJ2-5; abundance: NA; d_gene: NA
CDR3aa: CASSFNNQPQHF; CDR3nt: TGTGCCAGCAGCTTTAACAATCAGCCCCAGCATTTT; v_gene: TRBV7-2; j_gene: TRBJ1-5; abundance: NA; d_gene: NA
CDR3aa: CASSGQNNQPQHF; CDR3nt: TGTGCCAGCAGTGGACAGAACAATCAGCCCCAGCATTTT; v_gene: TRBV7-2; j_gene: TRBJ1-5; abundance: NA; d_gene: NA
CDR3aa: CASSPLAGGDTGELFF; CDR3nt: TGCGCCAGCAGCCCCCTAGCGGGGGGCGACACCGGGGAGCTGTTTTTT; v_gene: TRBV5-1; j_gene: TRBJ2-2; abundance: NA; d_gene: TRBD2
CDR3aa: CARSLGRTGVYSNQPQHF; CDR3nt: TGTGCCAGAAGCTTGGGCCGGACAGGAGTCTATAGCAATCAGCCCCAGCATTTT; v_gene: TRBV5-3; j_gene: TRBJ1-5; abundance: NA; d_gene: TRBD1
CDR3aa: CASRLGPGKDTEAFF; CDR3nt: TGCGCCAGCAGACTAGGGCCGGGGAAGGACACTGAAGCTTTCTTT; v_gene: TRBV10-2; j_gene: TRBJ1-1; abundance: few; d_gene: NA
CDR3aa: CSPPNPREDSYEQYF; CDR3nt: TGCAGCCCCCCCAACCCACGGGAGGACTCCTACGAGCAGTACTTC; v_gene: TRBV29-1; j_gene: TRBJ2-7; abundance: NA; d_gene: TRBD2
CDR3aa: CASRYTGDSGNTIYF; CDR3nt: TGTGCCAGCAGGTATACAGGGGACTCTGGAAACACCATATATTTT; v_gene: TRBV6-1; j_gene: TRBJ1-3; abundance: NA; d_gene: TRBD1
CDR3aa: CASGRDQETQYF; CDR3nt: TGTGCTAGTGGCAGGGACCAAGAGACCCAGTACTTC; v_gene: TRBV12-5; j_gene: TRBJ2-5; abundance: NA; d_gene: NA
CDR3aa: CASTPPGLAGGQETQYF; CDR3nt: TGCGCCAGCACCCCACCGGGACTAGCGGGGGGCCAAGAGACCCAGTACTTC; v_gene: TRBV5-1; j_gene: TRBJ2-5; abundance: NA; d_gene: TRBD2
CDR3aa: CASSLAVDQPQHF; CDR3nt: TGTGCCAGCTCACTGGCAGTGGATCAGCCCCAGCATTTT; v_gene: TRBV18; j_gene: TRBJ1-5; abundance: few; d_gene: NA
CDR3aa: CASSGGAGTGELFF; CDR3nt: TGTGCCAGTAGTGGGGGAGCGGGCACCGGGGAGCTGTTTTTT; v_gene: TRBV19; j_gene: TRBJ2-2; abundance: once; d_gene: NA
CDR3aa: CAWRTSGSETQYF; CDR3nt: TGTGCCTGGAGGACTAGCGGGAGTGAGACCCAGTACTTC; v_gene: TRBV30; j_gene: TRBJ2-5; abundance: once; d_gene: TRBD2
CDR3aa: CASSLGIRGYEQYF; CDR3nt: TGTGCCAGCAGCCTAGGGATCCGCGGGTACGAGCAGTACTTC; v_gene: TRBV7-2; j_gene: TRBJ2-7; abundance: few; d_gene: NA
CDR3aa: CASSLGDRSSNEKLFF; CDR3nt: TGCGCCAGCAGCTTAGGTGACAGGAGTTCTAATGAAAAACTGTTTTTT; v_gene: TRBV5-1; j_gene: TRBJ1-4; abundance: few; d_gene: NA
CDR3aa: CASSLRGSGNTIYF; CDR3nt: TGTGCCAGCAGTTTAAGAGGGTCTGGAAACACCATATATTTT; v_gene: TRBV27; j_gene: TRBJ1-3; abundance: NA; d_gene: NA
CDR3aa: CAWSRTGNGYTF; CDR3nt: TGTGCCTGGAGTCGGACGGGAAATGGGTACACCTTC; v_gene: TRBV30; j_gene: TRBJ1-2; abundance: once; d_gene: NA
CDR3aa: CAWSTGGLIRGYTF; CDR3nt: TGTGCCTGGAGCACAGGGGGCTTAATTCGTGGCTACACCTTC; v_gene: TRBV30; j_gene: TRBJ1-2; abundance: NA; d_gene: TRBD1